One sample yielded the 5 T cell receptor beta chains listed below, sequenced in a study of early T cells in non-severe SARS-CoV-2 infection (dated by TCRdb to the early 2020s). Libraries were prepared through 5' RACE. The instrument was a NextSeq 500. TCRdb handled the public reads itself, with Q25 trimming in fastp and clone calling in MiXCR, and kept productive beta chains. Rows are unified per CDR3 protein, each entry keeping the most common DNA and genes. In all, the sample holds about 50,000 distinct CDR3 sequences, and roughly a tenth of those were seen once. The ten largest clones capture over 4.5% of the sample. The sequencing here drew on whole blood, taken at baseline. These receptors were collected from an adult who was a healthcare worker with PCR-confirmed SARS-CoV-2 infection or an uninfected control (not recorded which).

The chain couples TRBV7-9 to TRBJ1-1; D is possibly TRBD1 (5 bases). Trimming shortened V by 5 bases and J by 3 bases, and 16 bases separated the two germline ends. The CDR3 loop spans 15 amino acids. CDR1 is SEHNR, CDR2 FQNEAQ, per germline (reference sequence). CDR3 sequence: CASSNPYGGYTEAFF. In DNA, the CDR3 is TGTGCCAGCAGCAACCCGTACGGGGGGTACACTGAAGCTTTCTTT. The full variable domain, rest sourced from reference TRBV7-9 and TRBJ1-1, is DTGVSQNPRHKITKRGQNVTFRCDPISEHNRLYWYRQTLGQGPEFLTYFQNEAQLEKSRLLSDRFSAERPKGSFSTLEIQRTEQGDSAMYLCASSNPYGGYTEAFFGQGTRLTVV.

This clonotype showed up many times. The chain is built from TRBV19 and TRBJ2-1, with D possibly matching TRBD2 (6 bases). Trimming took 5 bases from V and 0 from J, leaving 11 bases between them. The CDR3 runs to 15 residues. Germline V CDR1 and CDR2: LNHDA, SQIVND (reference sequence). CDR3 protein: CASSAGTLSYNEQFF. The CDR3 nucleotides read TGTGCCAGTAGTGCGGGAACCCTCTCCTACAATGAGCAGTTCTTC.

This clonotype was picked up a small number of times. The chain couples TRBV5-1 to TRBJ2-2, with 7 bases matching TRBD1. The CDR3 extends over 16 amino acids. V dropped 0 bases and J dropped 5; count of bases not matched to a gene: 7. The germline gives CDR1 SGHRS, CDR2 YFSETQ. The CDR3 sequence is CASSLGQGDRTGELFF. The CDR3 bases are TGCGCCAGCAGCTTGGGACAGGGCGACAGGACCGGGGAGCTGTTTTTT.

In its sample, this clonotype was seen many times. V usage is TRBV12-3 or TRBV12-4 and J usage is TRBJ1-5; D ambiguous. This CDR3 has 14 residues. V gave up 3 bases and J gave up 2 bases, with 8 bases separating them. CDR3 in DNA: TGTGCCAGCAGTTTTAGGGTAGGCAATCAGCCCCAGCATTTT. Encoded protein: CASSFRVGNQPQHF.

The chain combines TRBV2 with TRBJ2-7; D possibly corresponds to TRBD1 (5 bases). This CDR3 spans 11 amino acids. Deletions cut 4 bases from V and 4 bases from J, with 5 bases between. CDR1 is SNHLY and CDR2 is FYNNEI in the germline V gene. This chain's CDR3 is CASSGQYEQYF. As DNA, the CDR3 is TGTGCCAGCAGTGGACAGTACGAGCAGTACTTC.